Included here is one T cell receptor (beta chain) sequence, with context. This sample is part of a study of blood T cell repertoires in COVID-19. At the level of the study: Collection of acute and convalescent COVID-19 samples took place in the United States, Italy and Spain. T cells, B-cell-depleted T cells, or PBMCs provided the cDNA or gDNA that served as material.

This study enrolled people aged roughly 18 to 89 from about two dozen US geographic areas. Authors' analysis steps: Reference gene primer amplification in the assay estimated nucleated cell counts. Some clones are missing from TCRdb's copy, which holds only in-frame ones; the method was immunoSEQ multiplex PCR. V, J and clone size derive from that table, while D and trimming were established from the DNA sequence. The sample includes roughly 200,000 clones, 86% seen only once; the top ten take 5% to 7%. The V gene lost 4 bases and the J gene lost 10 bases, with 16 bases spanning the gap. Germline CDR1 reads MNHEY; CDR2 reads SVGAGI. The CDR3 runs 13 residues.

The TCR originated in a man aged 40-49 years with acute COVID-19. Source material: PBMCs or T cells enriched from blood (not recorded which). This chain connects TRBV6-5 to TRBJ1-1; weak D call: TRBD1 (6 bases). Here the CDR3 reads CASSSPGTTLAFF. CDR3 nucleotide sequence: TGTGCCAGCAGTTCCCCCGGGACAACCCTAGCTTTCTTT.